This entry features one T cell receptor (beta chain) sequence. All recovered Cohort 3 donors got two negative PCRs, got clearance, or saw symptom resolution. In the authors' methods: Quantification of nucleated cells was approximated via reference gene primer amplification. Data came from immunoSEQ multiplex PCR; TCRdb stores just in-frame clones and leaves some out. That table supplies the V and J calls and clone size; D and trimming were determined from the DNA. The sample shows about 440,000 clones, roughly 91% of them seen only once. The sample comes from a study of blood T cell repertoires in COVID-19. Study information: Collection of acute and convalescent COVID-19 samples took place in the United States, Italy and Spain.

Germline V lookup: CDR1 MNHNY, CDR2 SVGAGI (reference sequence). V was clipped by 7 bases and J by 4 bases, with 16 bases between them. The CDR3 length is 14 residues. The receptor was isolated from a young man who had recovered from COVID-19. The chain links TRBV6-6 to TRBJ1-1; D may be TRBD1 (6 bases). The sequencing sample was made of PBMCs or T cells enriched from blood (not recorded which). The CDR3 DNA reads TGTGCCAGCACTCACAGGGTGAGGAGCACTGAAGCTTTCTTT. Translating gives CASTHRVRSTEAFF.